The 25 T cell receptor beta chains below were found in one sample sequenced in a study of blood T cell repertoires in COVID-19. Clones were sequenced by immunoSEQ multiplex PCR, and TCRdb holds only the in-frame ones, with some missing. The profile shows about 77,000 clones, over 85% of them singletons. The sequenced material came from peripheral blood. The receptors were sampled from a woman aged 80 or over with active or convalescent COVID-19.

CDR3 nucleotide sequence: TGTGCCAGCAGTTTTGGCCAGGGTCGTACTGAAGCTTTCTTT. This gives the protein CASSFGQGRTEAFF. The chain joins TRBV28 to TRBJ1-1; perhaps TRBD1 as D (5 bases). V lost 3 bases, J lost 5 bases, and 13 bases lay in between. CDR3 length equals 14 residues. Germline V gene lookup returns CDR1 MDHEN and CDR2 SYDVKM.

The CDR3 here is CASSPPGQGSYGYTF. CDR3 DNA sequence: TGTGCCAGCAGCCCCCCGGGACAGGGGTCCTATGGCTACACCTTC. The chain employs TRBV7-9 and TRBJ1-2, with 10 bases lining up with TRBD1. The trim removed 5 bases at V and 4 bases at J, leaving 7 bases unmatched. CDR1 and CDR2 from the germline V gene are SEHNR and FQNEAQ (reference sequence). This CDR3 region has 15 residues.

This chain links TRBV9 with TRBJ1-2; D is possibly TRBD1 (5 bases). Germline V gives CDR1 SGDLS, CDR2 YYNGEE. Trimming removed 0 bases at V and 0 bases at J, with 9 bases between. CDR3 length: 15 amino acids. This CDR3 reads CASSVARGSNYGYTF. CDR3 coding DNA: TGTGCCAGCAGCGTAGCAAGGGGCTCTAACTATGGCTACACCTTC.

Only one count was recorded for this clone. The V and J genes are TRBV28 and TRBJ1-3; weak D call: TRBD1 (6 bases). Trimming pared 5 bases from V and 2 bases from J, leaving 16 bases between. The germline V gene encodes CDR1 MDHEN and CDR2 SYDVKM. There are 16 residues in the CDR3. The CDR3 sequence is CASSPAGTPTGNTIYF. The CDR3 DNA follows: TGTGCCAGCAGTCCAGCCGGGACACCCACTGGAAACACCATATATTTT.

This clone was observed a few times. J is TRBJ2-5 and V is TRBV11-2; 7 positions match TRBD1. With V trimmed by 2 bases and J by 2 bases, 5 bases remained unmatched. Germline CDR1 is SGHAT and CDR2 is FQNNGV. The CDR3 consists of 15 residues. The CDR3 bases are TGTGCCAGCAGCTTATCGACAGGGAATCAAGAGACCCAGTACTTC. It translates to CASSLSTGNQETQYF.

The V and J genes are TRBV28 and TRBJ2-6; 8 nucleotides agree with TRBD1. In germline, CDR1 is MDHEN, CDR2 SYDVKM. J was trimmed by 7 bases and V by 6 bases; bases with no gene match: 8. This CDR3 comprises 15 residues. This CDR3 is CASRATGGFANVLTF. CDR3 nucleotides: TGTGCCAGCAGAGCCACAGGGGGTTTCGCCAACGTCCTGACTTTC. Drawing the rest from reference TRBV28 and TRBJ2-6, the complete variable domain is DVKVTQSSRYLVKRTGEKVFLECVQDMDHENMFWYRQDPGLGLRLIYFSYDVKMKEKGDIPEGYSVSREKKERFSLILESASTNQTSMYLCASRATGGFANVLTFGAGSRLTVL.

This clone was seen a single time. CDR3: CASSQAGSPYNEQFF. The CDR3 DNA reads as TGCGCCAGCAGCCAAGCTGGGAGCCCCTACAATGAGCAGTTCTTC. The V gene is TRBV4-1, the J gene TRBJ2-1; D is possibly TRBD2 (5 bases). CDR1 MGHRA and CDR2 YSYEKL come from the germline V gene. The CDR3 loop spans 15 amino acids. V was cut by 1 base and J by 2 bases, with 9 bases left in between.

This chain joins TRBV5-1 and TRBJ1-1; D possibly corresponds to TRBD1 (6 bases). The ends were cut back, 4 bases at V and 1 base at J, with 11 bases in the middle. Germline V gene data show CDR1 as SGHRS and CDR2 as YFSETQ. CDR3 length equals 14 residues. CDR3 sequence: CASSVGQPNTEAFF. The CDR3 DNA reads TGCGCCAGCAGCGTGGGACAACCGAACACTGAAGCTTTCTTT.

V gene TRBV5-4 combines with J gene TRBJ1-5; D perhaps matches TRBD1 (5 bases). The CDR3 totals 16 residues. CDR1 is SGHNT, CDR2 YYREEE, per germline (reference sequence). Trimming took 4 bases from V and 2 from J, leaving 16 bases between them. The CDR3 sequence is CASSLGGTLGNQPQHF. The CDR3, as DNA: TGTGCCAGCAGCCTGGGGGGGACTCTTGGCAATCAGCCCCAGCATTTT. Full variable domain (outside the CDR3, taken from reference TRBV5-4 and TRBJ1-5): ETGVTQSPTHLIKTRGQQVTLRCSSQSGHNTVSWYQQALGQGPQFIFQYYREEENGRGNFPPRFSGLQFPNYSSELNVNALELDDSALYLCASSLGGTLGNQPQHFGDGTRLSIL.

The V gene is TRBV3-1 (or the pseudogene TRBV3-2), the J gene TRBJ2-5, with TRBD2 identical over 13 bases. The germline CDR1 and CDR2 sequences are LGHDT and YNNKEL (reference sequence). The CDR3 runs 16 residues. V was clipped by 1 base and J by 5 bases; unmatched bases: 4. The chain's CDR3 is CASSQVTGLAGETQYF. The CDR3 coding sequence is TGTGCCAGCAGCCAAGTAACGGGACTAGCGGGGGAGACCCAGTACTTC.

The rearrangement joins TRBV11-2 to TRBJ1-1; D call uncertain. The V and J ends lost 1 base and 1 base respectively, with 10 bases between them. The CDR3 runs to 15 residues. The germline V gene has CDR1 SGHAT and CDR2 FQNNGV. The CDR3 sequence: CASSLGPGGNTEAFF. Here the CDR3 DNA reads TGTGCCAGCAGCTTAGGCCCTGGCGGGAACACTGAAGCTTTCTTT.

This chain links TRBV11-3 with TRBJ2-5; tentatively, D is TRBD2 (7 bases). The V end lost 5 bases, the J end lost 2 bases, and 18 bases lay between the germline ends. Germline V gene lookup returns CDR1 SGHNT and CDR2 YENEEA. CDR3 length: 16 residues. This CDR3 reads CASSLGGGLLQETQYF. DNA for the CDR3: TGTGCCAGCAGCCTGGGGGGGGGCTTATTACAAGAGACCCAGTACTTC.

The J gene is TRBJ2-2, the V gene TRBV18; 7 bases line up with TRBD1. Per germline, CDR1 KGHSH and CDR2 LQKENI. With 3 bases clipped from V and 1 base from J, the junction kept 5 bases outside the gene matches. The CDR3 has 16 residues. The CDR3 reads CASSPRDSRNTGELFF. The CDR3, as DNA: TGTGCCAGCTCACCCCGGGACAGCCGGAACACCGGGGAGCTGTTTTTT. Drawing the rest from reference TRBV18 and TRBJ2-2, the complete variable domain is NAGVMQNPRHLVRRRGQEARLRCSPMKGHSHVYWYRQLPEEGLKFMVYLQKENIIDESGMPKERFSAEFPKEGPSILRIQQVVRGDSAAYFCASSPRDSRNTGELFFGEGSRLTVL.

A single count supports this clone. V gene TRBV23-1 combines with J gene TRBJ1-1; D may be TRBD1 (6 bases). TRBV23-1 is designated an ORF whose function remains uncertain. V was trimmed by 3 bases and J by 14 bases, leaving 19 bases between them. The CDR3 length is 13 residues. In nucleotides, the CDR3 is TGCGCCAGCAGTCAGCCCCGGGACACCGAACCGTTCTTT. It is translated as CASSQPRDTEPFF.

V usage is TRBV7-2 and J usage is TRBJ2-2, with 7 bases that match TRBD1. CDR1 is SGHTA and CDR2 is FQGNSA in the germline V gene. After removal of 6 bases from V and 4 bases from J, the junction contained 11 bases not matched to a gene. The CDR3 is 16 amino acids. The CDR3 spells CASSLRQGKVTGELFF. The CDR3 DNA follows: TGTGCCAGCAGTTTAAGACAGGGAAAGGTCACCGGGGAGCTGTTTTTT.

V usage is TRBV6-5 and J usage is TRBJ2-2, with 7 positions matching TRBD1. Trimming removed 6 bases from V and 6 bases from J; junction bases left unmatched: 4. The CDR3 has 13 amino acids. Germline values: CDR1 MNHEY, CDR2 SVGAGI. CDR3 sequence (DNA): TGTGCCAGCAGAACAGGGGACCCCGGGGAGCTGTTTTTT. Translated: CASRTGDPGELFF.

The CDR3 region is CASKDSGYNEQFF. The CDR3 DNA reads TGTGCCAGCAAGGATTCGGGATACAATGAGCAGTTCTTC. V usage is TRBV2 and J usage is TRBJ2-1, with D possibly being TRBD2 (5 bases). Germline CDR1 and CDR2: SNHLY and FYNNEI. V lost 7 bases and J lost 4, with 11 bases in between. CDR3 length: 13 amino acids.

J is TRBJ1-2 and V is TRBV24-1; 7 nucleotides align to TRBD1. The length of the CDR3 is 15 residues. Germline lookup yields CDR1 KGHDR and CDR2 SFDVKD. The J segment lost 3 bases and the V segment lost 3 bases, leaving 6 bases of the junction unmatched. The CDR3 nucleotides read TGTGCCACCAGTGATGGAATAACAGGGGACTATGGCTACACCTTC. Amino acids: CATSDGITGDYGYTF.

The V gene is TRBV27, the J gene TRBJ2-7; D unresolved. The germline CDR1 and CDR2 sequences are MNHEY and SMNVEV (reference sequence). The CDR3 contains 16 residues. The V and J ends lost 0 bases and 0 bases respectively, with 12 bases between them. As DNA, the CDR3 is TGTGCCAGCAGTTTATCTGGCGGCCGACTCTCCTACGAGCAGTACTTC. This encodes CASSLSGGRLSYEQYF.

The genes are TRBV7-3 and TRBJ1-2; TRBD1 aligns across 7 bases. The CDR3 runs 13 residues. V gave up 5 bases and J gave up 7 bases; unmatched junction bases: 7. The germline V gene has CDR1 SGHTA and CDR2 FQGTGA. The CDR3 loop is CASSGPTGAGYTF. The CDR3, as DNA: TGTGCCAGCAGCGGGCCCACAGGGGCTGGCTACACCTTC.

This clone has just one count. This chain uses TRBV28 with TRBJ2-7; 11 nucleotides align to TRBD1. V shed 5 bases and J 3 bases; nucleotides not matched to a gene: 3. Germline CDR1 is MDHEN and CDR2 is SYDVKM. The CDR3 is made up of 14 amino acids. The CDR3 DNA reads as TGTGCCAGCAGTCTAGGGACAGGGGGCTACGAGCAGTACTTC. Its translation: CASSLGTGGYEQYF.

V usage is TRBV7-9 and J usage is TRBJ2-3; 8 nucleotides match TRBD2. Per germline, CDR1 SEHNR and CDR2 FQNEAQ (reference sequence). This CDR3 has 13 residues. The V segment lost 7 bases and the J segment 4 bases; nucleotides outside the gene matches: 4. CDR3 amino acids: CASTPGGADTQYF. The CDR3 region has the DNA TGTGCCAGCACTCCCGGGGGGGCAGATACGCAGTATTTT.

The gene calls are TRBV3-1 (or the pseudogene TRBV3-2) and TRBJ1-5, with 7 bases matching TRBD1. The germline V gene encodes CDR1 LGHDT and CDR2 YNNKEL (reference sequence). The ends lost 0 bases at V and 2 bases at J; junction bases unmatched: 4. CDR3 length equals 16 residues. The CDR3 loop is CASSQESGTGNQPQHF. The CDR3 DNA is TGTGCCAGCAGCCAAGAATCCGGGACAGGCAATCAGCCCCAGCATTTT.

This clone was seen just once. CDR3 loop: CASSPSGGQTAFF. CDR3 in DNA: TGTGCCAGCAGCCCCTCCGGAGGTCAGACAGCTTTCTTT. The chain couples TRBV7-9 to TRBJ1-1; no clear D. Trimming pared 5 bases from V and 10 bases from J, leaving 17 bases between. CDR1 and CDR2 from the germline V gene are SEHNR and FQNEAQ (reference sequence). CDR3 length: 13 amino acids.

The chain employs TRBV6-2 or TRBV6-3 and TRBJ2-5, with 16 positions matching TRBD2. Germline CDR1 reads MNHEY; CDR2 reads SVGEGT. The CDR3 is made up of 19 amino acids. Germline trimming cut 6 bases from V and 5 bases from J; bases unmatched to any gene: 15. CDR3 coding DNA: TGTGCCAGCAGCTCCGGGACTAGCGGGGGGGAGTTCGTGTTGGAGACCCAGTACTTC. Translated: CASSSGTSGGEFVLETQYF.